This entry describes one T cell receptor beta chain. What it binds is unknown. The data were obtained in a study of radiation and T cells in renal cell carcinoma. The wider study: Nephrectomy followed 15 Gy stereotactic body radiation by 4 weeks. Study-level results: From baseline, blood top tumor clonotypes peaked at 2 weeks post-radiation.

Data came from immunoSEQ multiplex PCR; TCRdb stores just in-frame clones and leaves some out. The sample includes roughly 120,000 clones, over 75% seen only once; the top ten take under 2.5%. The sample's time point: blood 2 weeks post-SBRT. Treatment in this sample: 15 Gy SBRT to primary tumor, nephrectomy 4 weeks later. After SBRT, blood was collected at 2 and 4 weeks, plus baseline. After removal of 1 base from V and 0 bases from J, the junction contained 3 bases not matched to a gene. This CDR3 has 17 amino acids. Germline V gene data show CDR1 as LGHNA and CDR2 as YSLEER. Sequences were derived from blood, sampled from a patient whose treatment included radiotherapy and nephrectomy. This TCR came from a woman in her fifties or sixties with renal cell carcinoma. The chain has TRBV4-3 and TRBJ2-3, with TRBD2 identical over 11 bases. CDR3: CASSQGWTSGSTDTQYF. In DNA form, the CDR3 reads TGCGCCAGCAGCCAAGGTTGGACTAGCGGGAGCACAGATACGCAGTATTTT.